Listed here are 22 T cell receptor beta chains from one sample, sequenced in a study of shared clonotypes between healthy human individuals. CD45RO-negative, CCR7-positively selected cells formed the naive CD8 fraction, excluding terminally differentiated effector memory CD45RA+ cells. Measured with immunoSEQ multiplex PCR; TCRdb has only the in-frame clones, and not every one. The table lists millions of clones, roughly 91% of them singletons, with more than 1.5% in the top ten. Sequenced sample: naive CD8+ T cells from PBMCs. The receptor source for this set is a young man in good health. Some clones in this sample may be carry-over from other donors' samples.

The genes are TRBV7-6 and TRBJ2-7; D perhaps matches TRBD2 (5 bases). This CDR3 is 13 amino acids long. Germline-derived CDR1 and CDR2 are SGHVS and FNYEAQ. Trimming removed 5 bases from V and 2 bases from J, with 10 bases in between. CDR3 sequence reads: CASSLNGAYEQYF. The DNA of the CDR3 is TGTGCCAGCAGCCTAAACGGGGCCTACGAGCAGTACTTC.

V is TRBV7-8 and J is TRBJ1-1; tentative D call: TRBD1 (6 bases). Germline CDR1 is SGHVS and CDR2 is FQNEAQ. The CDR3 contains 16 residues. Deletions cut 1 base from V and 5 bases from J, with 17 bases between. Here the CDR3 DNA reads TGTGCCAGCAGCTTAGGAGGGGAGGGGGATGAAACTGAAGCTTTCTTT. This translates into CASSLGGEGDETEAFF.

The rearrangement uses TRBV4-1 and TRBJ1-4; a possible D gene is TRBD1 (5 bases). V was pared by 0 bases and J by 7 bases, with 18 bases between. The CDR3 covers 17 residues. Germline V gives CDR1 MGHRA, CDR2 YSYEKL. In DNA, the CDR3 is TGCGCCAGCAGCCAAGATCGGGGTCAGGGTTTGGGTGAAAAACTGTTTTTT. It yields the protein CASSQDRGQGLGEKLFF.

V and J are TRBV29-1 and TRBJ2-1, with 8 nucleotides matching TRBD2. Trimming removed 8 bases from V and 5 bases from J; junction bases left unmatched: 8. Looked up from germline, CDR1 is SQVTM and CDR2 is ANQGSEA. This CDR3 region has 13 residues. The CDR3 nucleotides read TGCAGCTGGACTAGCCTAAACAACAATGAGCAGTTCTTC. This gives the protein CSWTSLNNNEQFF.

This chain joins TRBV7-9 and TRBJ1-2, with 8 positions matching TRBD1. Looked up from germline, CDR1 is SEHNR and CDR2 is FQNEAQ (reference sequence). This CDR3 contains 12 residues. Unmatched junction bases numbered 7, after V lost 4 bases and J lost 12 bases. For the CDR3, the DNA is TGTGCCAGCAGCTCACCAGGACAGGGCCACACCTTC. Translated: CASSSPGQGHTF. The entire variable domain, with the rest obtained from reference TRBV7-9 and TRBJ1-2, is as follows: DTGVSQNPRHKITKRGQNVTFRCDPISEHNRLYWYRQTLGQGPEFLTYFQNEAQLEKSRLLSDRFSAERPKGSFSTLEIQRTEQGDSAMYLCASSSPGQGHTFGSGTRLTVV.

This sequence joins TRBV7-9 and TRBJ2-5; 7 bases map to TRBD1. The CDR3 has 16 residues. Unmatched junction bases numbered 13, after V lost 5 bases and J lost 4 bases. Germline V gene lookup returns CDR1 SEHNR and CDR2 FQNEAQ (reference sequence). CDR3 loop: CASSTLALTGPETQYF. The CDR3 DNA reads TGTGCCAGCAGCACCCTGGCCCTGACAGGGCCAGAGACCCAGTACTTC.

V gene TRBV14 combines with J gene TRBJ2-1, with D perhaps matching TRBD2 (6 bases). The length of the CDR3 is 13 residues. Germline V gives CDR1 SGHDN, CDR2 FVKESK. Trimming removed 4 bases at V and 4 bases at J, with 8 bases between. CDR3 bases: TGTGCCAGCAGCCCCGGGGGATACAATGAGCAGTTCTTC. It specifies CASSPGGYNEQFF.

The V gene is TRBV9, the J gene TRBJ2-3; TRBD2 is a possible D gene (5 bases). The germline V and J ends were trimmed by 3 bases and 3 bases, with 11 bases remaining between them. CDR3 size: 14 residues. Per germline, CDR1 SGDLS and CDR2 YYNGEE. This chain's CDR3 is CASSDQRATDTQYF. CDR3 nucleotide sequence: TGTGCCAGCAGCGACCAGAGGGCAACAGATACGCAGTATTTT.

The J gene is TRBJ2-3, the V gene TRBV4-1, with TRBD2 identical over 10 bases. Trimming took 4 bases from V and 2 from J; bases not matched to a gene: 12. Looked up from germline, CDR1 is MGHRA and CDR2 is YSYEKL. The CDR3 totals 18 residues. CDR3 coding DNA: TGCGCCAGCAGCCCCACTCTAGCGGGAGAGGGATCCACAGATACGCAGTATTTT. Protein sequence: CASSPTLAGEGSTDTQYF.

The chain links TRBV7-2 to TRBJ1-3, with a weak D call TRBD1 (6 bases). Germline CDR1 reads SGHTA; CDR2 reads FQGNSA. Deletions cut 1 base from V and 1 base from J, with 14 bases between. The length of the CDR3 is 17 residues. DNA of the CDR3: TGTGCCAGCAGCTTAGGGGTAGGGGGTCAATCTGGAAACACCATATATTTT. Translated, it gives CASSLGVGGQSGNTIYF.

This clone was seen a few times. This chain connects TRBV27 to TRBJ1-2; D gene uncertain. Germline CDR1 and CDR2: MNHEY and SMNVEV (reference sequence). CDR3 length equals 16 residues. V gave up 5 bases and J gave up 0 bases, with 16 bases separating them. DNA for the CDR3: TGTGCCAGCAGTCCCCTCAGCGGGATAGCTAACTATGGCTACACCTTC. This encodes CASSPLSGIANYGYTF.

The gene calls are TRBV10-3 and TRBJ1-6; D not resolved. The length of the CDR3 is 14 residues. Germline-derived CDR1 and CDR2 are ENHRY and SYGVKD. V shed 0 bases and J shed 9 bases, with 9 bases lying between them. In DNA form, the CDR3 reads TGTGCCATCAGTGAGTCGGGCAGCTTTTCACCCCTCCACTTT. Translating gives CAISESGSFSPLHF.

The sample holds one count of this clone. V is TRBV2 and J is TRBJ2-5; 8 nucleotides agree with TRBD2. This CDR3 is 14 amino acids long. CDR1 and CDR2 (germline): SNHLY, FYNNEI. Trimming removed 5 bases from V and 5 bases from J; junction bases left unmatched: 7. The CDR3 nucleotides are TGTGCCAGCAGTCCGGCTAGCGGGTGGGAGACCCAGTACTTC. Its translation is CASSPASGWETQYF.

The chain couples TRBV21-1 to TRBJ2-7; no check of the table's D call, TRBD2, against the DNA was made. TRBV21-1 is tagged as a pseudogene. This CDR3 spans 17 amino acids. The CDR3 loop reads CASSNHRRGANSYEQYF. The CDR3 DNA follows: TGTGCCAGCAGCAACCACCGGCGGGGGGCGAACTCCTACGAGCAGTACTTC.

This clone was detected only a few times. The CDR3 DNA reads TGCAGCGTTGATGCCCATAGCCGGGACACTGAAGCTTTCTTT. Its translation: CSVDAHSRDTEAFF. The V call is TRBV29-1, the J call TRBJ1-1, with D uncertain. The CDR3 sequence is 14 residues long. Per the germline V gene, CDR1 is SQVTM and CDR2 is ANQGSEA. Between the trimmed V and J ends, which lost 3 bases and 3 bases, there was a span of 14 bases.

Remarks on this clone: The sample carries other DNA sequences with the same CDR3. This chain uses TRBV28 with TRBJ2-7, with D perhaps matching TRBD2 (5 bases). Germline V gene sequence: CDR1 MDHEN, CDR2 SYDVKM. The CDR3 is made up of 13 amino acids. The ends were cut back, 3 bases at V and 3 bases at J, with 9 bases in the middle. For the CDR3, the DNA is TGTGCCAGCAGTTTCGGGGAAGGCTACGAGCAGTACTTC. It yields the protein CASSFGEGYEQYF.

The chain carries TRBV19 and TRBJ1-1, with D hard to call. Germline CDR1 reads LNHDA; CDR2 reads SQIVND (reference sequence). V lost 4 bases and J 1 base, leaving 10 bases between the germline ends. The CDR3 is made up of 14 amino acids. CDR3 nucleotides: TGTGCCAGTAGTAAGGCTAGGGAGAACACTGAAGCTTTCTTT. It specifies CASSKARENTEAFF.

V and J are TRBV10-3 and TRBJ2-3; possible D gene TRBD1, 6 bases. V was clipped by 3 bases and J by 5 bases, with 12 bases between them. This CDR3 is 14 amino acids long. Germline-derived CDR1 and CDR2 are ENHRY and SYGVKD. CDR3 bases: TGTGCCATCAGTGAAGATCCGGGACAAGATACGCAGTATTTT. It specifies CAISEDPGQDTQYF.

This chain links TRBV27 with TRBJ1-1, with D unclear. The CDR3 runs 15 residues. Germline lookup yields CDR1 MNHEY and CDR2 SMNVEV (reference sequence). Trimming pared 0 bases from V and 7 bases from J, leaving 15 bases between. The CDR3 DNA sequence: TGTGCCAGCAGTTTATCAAGGACCCCGGGGAATGAAGCTTTCTTT. This translates into CASSLSRTPGNEAFF.

The chain uses TRBV7-2 and TRBJ2-7; D is unresolved. This CDR3 region has 17 residues. Trimming left V 1 base short and J 0 bases short, with 16 bases between. The V gene's germline CDR1 is SGHTA and CDR2 FQGNSA. The CDR3 region is CASSLGTPWGSSYEQYF. The CDR3 DNA reads as TGTGCCAGCAGCTTAGGGACCCCTTGGGGTTCCTCCTACGAGCAGTACTTC.

The chain has TRBV29-1 and TRBJ2-2; tentative D call: TRBD1 (5 bases). The CDR3 is 14 residues long. Germline lookup yields CDR1 SQVTM and CDR2 ANQGSEA. V was pared by 0 bases and J by 1 base, with 6 bases between. CDR3 nucleotides: TGCAGCGTTGAAGAGACAGTGAACACCGGGGAGCTGTTTTTT. Encoded protein: CSVEETVNTGELFF.

In this sample, this clone turned up once. V gene TRBV18 combines with J gene TRBJ2-1; the match to TRBD2 covers 8 bases. Germline V gene sequence: CDR1 KGHSH, CDR2 LQKENI. The CDR3 runs to 15 residues. V lost 3 bases and J lost 8; bases outside the gene matches: 9. CDR3 loop: CASSPAGGRGDEQFF. CDR3 bases: TGTGCCAGCTCACCCGCGGGGGGCAGAGGCGATGAGCAGTTCTTC.